The 27 T cell receptor beta chains reported below all come from one sample, sequenced in a study of identifying expanded T cells in peripheral blood. Here immunoSEQ multiplex PCR was the method, and the copy in TCRdb shows in-frame clones only, minus some. This table holds 81,000 or so clones, roughly 84% found once. Sequencing input: blood. These receptors came from a person between 18 and 75 years old in good health.

In DNA, the CDR3 is TGCAGCGTTGAAGCGCTAACTCCCTACAATGAGCAGTTCTTC. Amino acids: CSVEALTPYNEQFF. The chain joins TRBV29-1 to TRBJ2-1; D not certain. The CDR3 totals 14 residues. V lost 1 base and J lost 2, with 9 bases in between. The germline V gene has CDR1 SQVTM and CDR2 ANQGSEA.

The J gene is TRBJ2-1, the V gene TRBV11-2, with a weak D call TRBD2 (6 bases). V gave up 5 bases and J gave up 5 bases, with 19 bases separating them. Germline CDR1 and CDR2: SGHAT and FQNNGV. This CDR3 contains 16 residues. The CDR3 is CASSLEEGVVHNEQFF. For the CDR3, the DNA is TGTGCCAGCAGCCTCGAGGAGGGCGTGGTACACAATGAGCAGTTCTTC.

The rearrangement links TRBV6-6 to TRBJ2-5; TRBD1 matches 7 bases. Germline V gene lookup returns CDR1 MNHNY and CDR2 SVGAGI (reference sequence). CDR3 size: 15 residues. V dropped 2 bases and J dropped 3; count of bases not matched to a gene: 6. CDR3 in amino acids: CASSYKGAEEETQYF. The CDR3 coding sequence is TGTGCCAGCAGTTACAAGGGGGCGGAAGAAGAGACCCAGTACTTC.

This clone was observed once. The chain combines TRBV30 with TRBJ2-7; unclear D gene. In germline, CDR1 is GTSNPN, CDR2 SVGIG (reference sequence). The ends were cut back, 0 bases at V and 3 bases at J, with 15 bases in the middle. The CDR3 has 15 residues. CDR3 sequence reads: CAWSVGTDQNYEQYF. DNA of the CDR3: TGTGCCTGGAGTGTGGGAACAGACCAGAACTACGAGCAGTACTTC. The full variable domain, completed using reference TRBV30 and TRBJ2-7, is SQTIHQWPATLVQPVGSPLSLECTVEGTSNPNLYWYRQAAGRGLQLLFYSVGIGQISSEVPQNLSASRPQDRQFILSSKKLLLSDSGFYLCAWSVGTDQNYEQYFGPGTRLTVT.

The chain links TRBV18 to TRBJ2-7; D is uncertain. The length of the CDR3 is 14 residues. Germline assignment: CDR1 KGHSH and CDR2 LQKENI. V lost 0 bases and J 6 bases, leaving 12 bases between the germline ends. The CDR3 is CASSPPVNLGEQYF. In DNA, the CDR3 is TGTGCCAGCTCACCACCAGTCAATTTGGGCGAGCAGTACTTC.

The CDR3 bases are TGTGCCAGCAGCTCATATAGCGGGAGAGTCTACGAGCAGTACTTC. It translates to CASSSYSGRVYEQYF. The rearrangement joins TRBV11-2 to TRBJ2-7; 9 nucleotides line up with TRBD2. Trimming took 4 bases from V and 3 from J; bases not matched to a gene: 7. The CDR3 sequence is 15 residues long. Germline CDR1 and CDR2: SGHAT and FQNNGV.

This clone was recorded once. J is TRBJ1-3 and V is TRBV6-5; D call uncertain. The CDR3 is 16 amino acids. The V and J ends lost 4 bases and 0 bases respectively, with 13 bases between them. Per the germline V gene, CDR1 is MNHEY and CDR2 is SVGAGI. The CDR3 DNA follows: TGTGCCAGCAGTTCCCTAACAGCACTCTCTGGAAACACCATATATTTT. Translated: CASSSLTALSGNTIYF.

The chain links TRBV18 to TRBJ1-1; TRBD1 agrees at 8 bases. V shed 7 bases, J shed 1 base, and the junction held 11 bases outside the gene matches. Germline V gene lookup returns CDR1 KGHSH and CDR2 LQKENI. This CDR3 region has 16 residues. The CDR3 sequence is CASFTGLGQENTEAFF. DNA of the CDR3: TGTGCCAGCTTCACCGGCTTGGGACAGGAGAACACTGAAGCTTTCTTT.

The J gene is TRBJ2-5, the V gene TRBV5-6; TRBD1 aligns across 7 bases. With V trimmed by 0 bases and J by 4 bases, 12 bases remained unmatched. Germline V CDR1 and CDR2: SGHDT, YYEEEE. This CDR3 is built from 17 residues. CDR3 region: CASSLVDRAEGSETQYF. CDR3 nucleotides: TGTGCCAGCAGCTTGGTAGACAGGGCCGAGGGATCAGAGACCCAGTACTTC.

J is TRBJ2-1 and V is TRBV5-1; 7 nucleotides agree with TRBD2. This CDR3 spans 15 amino acids. Germline CDR1 SGHRS, CDR2 YFSETQ. Losses at the gene ends were 1 base for V and 0 bases for J; bases not matched to a gene: 1. CDR3: CASSLPGGSYNEQFF. CDR3 nucleotide sequence: TGCGCCAGCAGCTTGCCGGGAGGCTCCTACAATGAGCAGTTCTTC. Based on the CDR3 plus reference TRBV5-1 and TRBJ2-1, the full variable domain is KAGVTQTPRYLIKTRGQQVTLSCSPISGHRSVSWYQQTPGQGLQFLFEYFSETQRNKGNFPGRFSGRQFSNSRSEMNVSTLELGDSALYLCASSLPGGSYNEQFFGPGTRLTVL.

This clone was recorded only once. The chain combines TRBV5-6 with TRBJ1-2; D gene unclear. The CDR3 loop spans 12 amino acids. The germline V and J ends were trimmed by 4 bases and 5 bases, with 9 bases remaining between them. Germline V gives CDR1 SGHDT, CDR2 YYEEEE. This CDR3 is CASSQTEYGYTF. DNA for the CDR3: TGTGCCAGCAGCCAAACAGAGTATGGCTACACCTTC.

The chain joins TRBV19 to TRBJ2-2; D call uncertain. Per germline, CDR1 LNHDA and CDR2 SQIVND (reference sequence). V lost 3 bases and J lost 1, with 6 bases in between. The CDR3 is 14 amino acids. The CDR3 sequence is CASSMGMNTGELFF. The CDR3 nucleotides read TGTGCCAGTAGTATGGGTATGAACACCGGGGAGCTGTTTTTT.

The chain is built from TRBV7-6 and TRBJ2-3; 14 bases match TRBD2. The CDR3 is 16 residues long. V gave up 4 bases and J gave up 3 bases; unmatched junction bases: 3. CDR1 SGHVS and CDR2 FNYEAQ come from the germline V gene. The CDR3 bases are TGTGCCAGCAGCTCAGGGACTAGCGGGAGAACAGATACGCAGTATTTT. Translating it yields CASSSGTSGRTDTQYF. The whole variable domain, filled in from reference TRBV7-6 and TRBJ2-3, reads GAGVSQSPRYKVTKRGQDVALRCDPISGHVSLYWYRQALGQGPEFLTYFNYEAQQDKSGLPNDRFSAERPEGSISTLTIQRTEQRDSAMYRCASSSGTSGRTDTQYFGPGTRLTVL.

The chain is built from TRBV4-1 and TRBJ2-3; the D gene could be TRBD1 or TRBD2 (5 bases each). The V end lost 1 base, the J end lost 1 base, and 9 bases lay between the germline ends. The CDR3 length is 15 residues. Germline V lookup: CDR1 MGHRA, CDR2 YSYEKL. In DNA, the CDR3 is TGCGCCAGCAGCCAAGCGGGGCCGGGCACAGATACGCAGTATTTT. Its translation is CASSQAGPGTDTQYF.

The V and J genes are TRBV29-1 and TRBJ2-1, with 8 bases matching TRBD2. The trim removed 6 bases at V and 2 bases at J, leaving 6 bases unmatched. This CDR3 has 14 amino acids. Germline loops: CDR1 SQVTM, CDR2 ANQGSEA. CDR3 nucleotides: TGCAGCGTCGGCGGGGGGCTGGCCTACAATGAGCAGTTCTTC. Amino acids: CSVGGGLAYNEQFF.

The rearrangement joins TRBV27 to TRBJ1-4; TRBD1 aligns across 11 bases. This CDR3 region has 15 residues. The germline CDR1 and CDR2 sequences are MNHEY and SMNVEV (reference sequence). V shed 1 base, J shed 8 bases, and the junction held 3 bases outside the gene matches. The CDR3 protein is CASSLWTGGAEKLFF. The CDR3 DNA is TGTGCCAGCAGTTTATGGACAGGGGGCGCGGAAAAACTGTTTTTT. Full variable domain (rest looked up from reference TRBV27 and TRBJ1-4): EAQVTQNPRYLITVTGKKLTVTCSQNMNHEYMSWYRQDPGLGLRQIYYSMNVEVTDKGDVPEGYKVSRKEKRNFPLILESPSPNQTSLYFCASSLWTGGAEKLFFGSGTQLSVL.

The chain carries TRBV7-2 and TRBJ2-2; 9 nucleotides match TRBD2. Germline V gene sequence: CDR1 SGHTA, CDR2 FQGNSA. The junction had 11 bases not matched to a gene; V was cut back by 6 bases and J by 6 bases. The CDR3 is 16 residues long. Written as DNA, the CDR3 is TGTGCCAGCAGAAACCGGGCGGGAGGGGTCCCCGGGGAGCTGTTTTTT. Its protein product is CASRNRAGGVPGELFF.

The chain links TRBV6-5 to TRBJ2-7; D is perhaps TRBD1 (6 bases). Trimming left V 6 bases short and J 5 bases short, with 20 bases between. Germline CDR1 and CDR2: MNHEY and SVGAGI. This CDR3 comprises 15 residues. The CDR3 sequence: CASRTNRDTLHEQYF. CDR3 DNA sequence: TGTGCCAGCAGAACAAACCGGGACACTCTACACGAGCAGTACTTC.

The V gene is TRBV5-7, the J gene TRBJ2-3; 7 positions agree with TRBD1. TRBV5-7 is given ORF status, its function remaining uncertain. This CDR3 contains 15 residues. With V trimmed by 2 bases and J by 2 bases, 5 bases remained unmatched. As DNA, the CDR3 is TGTGCCAGCAGCTTCGACAGGGTATCCACAGATACGCAGTATTTT. Protein: CASSFDRVSTDTQYF.

This chain joins TRBV11-3 and TRBJ1-1, with 8 positions matching TRBD1. The germline gives CDR1 SGHNT, CDR2 YENEEA. The CDR3 is 15 residues long. With 5 bases clipped from V and 1 base from J, the junction kept 6 bases outside the gene matches. As DNA, the CDR3 is TGTGCCAGCAGCCCAGGGGGCGCGGGGAACACTGAAGCTTTCTTT. Translated: CASSPGGAGNTEAFF.

V is TRBV5-4 and J is TRBJ2-7, with unresolved D. Germline CDR1 is SGHNT and CDR2 is YYREEE (reference sequence). The V gene lost 4 bases and the J gene lost 1 base, with 15 bases spanning the gap. This CDR3 spans 15 amino acids. The CDR3 DNA reads as TGTGCCAGCAGCCCATGGGCGGCAGCGTCCTACGAGCAGTACTTC. It is translated as CASSPWAAASYEQYF.

This clone was seen at least ten times. This rearrangement joins TRBV9 to TRBJ2-1, with TRBD1 as a possible D gene (5 bases). V gave up 0 bases and J gave up 3 bases, with 10 bases separating them. This CDR3 comprises 15 residues. CDR1 and CDR2 (germline): SGDLS, YYNGEE. The CDR3 DNA reads as TGTGCCAGCAGCGTAGGCCCAGGGAACTACAATGAGCAGTTCTTC. Its translation is CASSVGPGNYNEQFF.

The chain has TRBV28 and TRBJ2-2; 10 bases fit TRBD1. The CDR3 consists of 19 residues. The germline V gene encodes CDR1 MDHEN and CDR2 SYDVKM. The junction had 16 bases not matched to a gene; V was cut back by 6 bases and J by 3 bases. DNA for the CDR3: TGTGCCAGCAGCCGCACCACCCGAGGGACAGGGGTGGACACCGGGGAGCTGTTTTTT. It encodes CASSRTTRGTGVDTGELFF.

This chain joins TRBV30 and TRBJ1-3; no clear D gene. The CDR3 covers 17 residues. Looked up from germline, CDR1 is GTSNPN and CDR2 is SVGIG (reference sequence). The V and J ends lost 4 bases and 0 bases respectively, with 19 bases between them. The CDR3 coding sequence is TGTGCCTGGACCCGGAATATGGCCCTTCACTCTGGAAACACCATATATTTT. As protein: CAWTRNMALHSGNTIYF.

The chain recombines TRBV5-1 with TRBJ2-1; D is perhaps TRBD1 (5 bases). This CDR3 has 14 amino acids. V dropped 4 bases and J dropped 5 bases, with 13 bases sitting between them. Germline V gene lookup returns CDR1 SGHRS and CDR2 YFSETQ. The CDR3 spells CASSPGGADNEQFF. CDR3 DNA sequence: TGCGCCAGCAGCCCGGGTGGGGCTGACAATGAGCAGTTCTTC.

This chain joins TRBV20-1 and TRBJ2-1, with 10 bases lining up with TRBD2. The V gene's germline CDR1 is DFQATT and CDR2 SNEGSKA (reference sequence). The CDR3 is 11 amino acids. For the CDR3, the DNA is TGCAGACCTAGCGGGAGAAATGAGCAGTTCTTC. This sequence encodes CRPSGRNEQFF.

The genes are TRBV6-5 and TRBJ1-2; D possibly corresponds to TRBD1 (5 bases). The CDR3 covers 11 residues. Between the trimmed V and J ends, which lost 5 bases and 4 bases, there was a span of 5 bases. CDR1 is MNHEY, CDR2 SVGAGI, per germline. CDR3: CASSQGYGYTF. CDR3 in DNA: TGTGCCAGCAGTCAGGGCTATGGCTACACCTTC.